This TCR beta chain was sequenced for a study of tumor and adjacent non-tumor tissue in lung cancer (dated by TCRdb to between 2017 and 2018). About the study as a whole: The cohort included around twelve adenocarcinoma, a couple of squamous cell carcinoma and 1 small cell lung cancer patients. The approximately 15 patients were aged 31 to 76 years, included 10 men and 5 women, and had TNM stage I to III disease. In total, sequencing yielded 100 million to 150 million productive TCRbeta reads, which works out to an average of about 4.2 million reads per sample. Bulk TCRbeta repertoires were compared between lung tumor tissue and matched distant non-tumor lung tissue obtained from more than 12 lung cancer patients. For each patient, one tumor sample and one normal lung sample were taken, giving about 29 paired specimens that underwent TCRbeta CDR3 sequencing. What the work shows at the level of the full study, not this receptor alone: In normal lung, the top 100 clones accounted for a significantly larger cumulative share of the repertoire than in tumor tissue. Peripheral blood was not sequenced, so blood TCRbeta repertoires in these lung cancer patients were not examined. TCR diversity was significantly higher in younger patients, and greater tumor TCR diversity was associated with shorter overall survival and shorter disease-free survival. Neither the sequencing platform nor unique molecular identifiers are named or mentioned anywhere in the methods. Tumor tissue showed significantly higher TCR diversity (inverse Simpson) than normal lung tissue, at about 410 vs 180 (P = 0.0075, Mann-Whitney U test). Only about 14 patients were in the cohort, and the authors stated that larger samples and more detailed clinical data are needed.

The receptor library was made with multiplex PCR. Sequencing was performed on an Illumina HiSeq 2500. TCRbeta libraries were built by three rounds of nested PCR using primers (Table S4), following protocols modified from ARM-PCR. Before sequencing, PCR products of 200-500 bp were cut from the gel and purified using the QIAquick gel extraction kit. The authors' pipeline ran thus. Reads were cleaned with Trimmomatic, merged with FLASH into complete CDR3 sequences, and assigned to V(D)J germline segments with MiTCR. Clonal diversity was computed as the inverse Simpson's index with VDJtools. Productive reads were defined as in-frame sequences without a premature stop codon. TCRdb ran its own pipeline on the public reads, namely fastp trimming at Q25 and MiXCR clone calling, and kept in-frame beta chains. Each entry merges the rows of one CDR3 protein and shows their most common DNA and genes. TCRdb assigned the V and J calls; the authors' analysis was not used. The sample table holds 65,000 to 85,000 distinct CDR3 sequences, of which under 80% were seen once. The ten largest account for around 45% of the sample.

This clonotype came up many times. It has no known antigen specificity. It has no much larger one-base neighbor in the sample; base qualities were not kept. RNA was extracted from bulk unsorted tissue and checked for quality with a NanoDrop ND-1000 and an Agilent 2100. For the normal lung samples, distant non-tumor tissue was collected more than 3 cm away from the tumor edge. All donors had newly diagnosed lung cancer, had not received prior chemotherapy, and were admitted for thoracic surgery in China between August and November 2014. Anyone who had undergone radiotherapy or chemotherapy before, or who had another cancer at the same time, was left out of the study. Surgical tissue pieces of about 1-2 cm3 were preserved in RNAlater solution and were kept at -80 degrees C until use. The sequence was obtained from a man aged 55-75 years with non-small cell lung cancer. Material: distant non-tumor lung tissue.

The sequence in DNA is TGTGCCAGCAGTAAGCCCGGGGGCACTGAAGCTTTCTTT. The translation is CASSKPGGTEAFF. The rearranged segments are TRBV6-5 and TRBJ1-1, with TRBD1 perhaps the D gene, on 5 matching bases. Trimming removed 5 bases from V and 4 bases from J, leaving 11 bases between the germline ends. The CDR3 runs 13 residues from the cysteine to the phenylalanine. The entry retains the CDR3 DNA only, 39 bases that are in frame from base 1. The germline V gene specifies MNHEY as CDR1 and SVGAGI as CDR2.